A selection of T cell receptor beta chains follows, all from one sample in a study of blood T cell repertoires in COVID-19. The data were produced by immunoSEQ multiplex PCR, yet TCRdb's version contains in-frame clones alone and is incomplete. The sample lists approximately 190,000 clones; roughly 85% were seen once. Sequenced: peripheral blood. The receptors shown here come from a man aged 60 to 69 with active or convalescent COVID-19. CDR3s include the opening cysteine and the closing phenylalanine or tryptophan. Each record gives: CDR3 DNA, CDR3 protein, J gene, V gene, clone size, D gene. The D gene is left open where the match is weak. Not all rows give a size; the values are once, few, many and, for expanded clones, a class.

CDR3nt: TGTGCCAGCTCACTCACCTTCGACAGGGGGATTGAAGCTTTCTTT
CDR3aa: CASSLTFDRGIEAFF
j_gene: TRBJ1-1
v_gene: TRBV18
abundance: NA
d_gene: TRBD1

CDR3nt: TGTGCCAGCAGTCCCCCCGGGACAGGGGGCTTTGAGCAGTTCTTC
CDR3aa: CASSPPGTGGFEQFF
j_gene: TRBJ2-1
v_gene: TRBV2
abundance: NA
d_gene: TRBD1

CDR3nt: TGTGCCAGCAGCTTAGCGGGGGGGACATCCGGGGAGCTGTTTTTT
CDR3aa: CASSLAGGTSGELFF
j_gene: TRBJ2-2
v_gene: TRBV11-2
abundance: NA
d_gene: TRBD2

CDR3nt: TGCGCCAGCAGCTTCGACAGGGGAGTCGGTACGCAGTATTTT
CDR3aa: CASSFDRGVGTQYF
j_gene: TRBJ2-3
v_gene: TRBV5-1
abundance: NA
d_gene: TRBD1

CDR3nt: TGCGCCAGCAGCAAAACAGGGATTACTGAAGCTTTCTTT
CDR3aa: CASSKTGITEAFF
j_gene: TRBJ1-1
v_gene: TRBV5-1
abundance: NA
d_gene: NA

CDR3nt: TGTGCCAGCAGTTCACAGGGGATTCTTATCAATTCACCCCTCCACTTT
CDR3aa: CASSSQGILINSPLHF
j_gene: TRBJ1-6
v_gene: TRBV6-5
abundance: once
d_gene: TRBD1

CDR3nt: TGCGCCAGCAGCTTGAGGGGGATTGATCAGGGGACCCAGTACTTC
CDR3aa: CASSLRGIDQGTQYF
j_gene: TRBJ2-5
v_gene: TRBV5-1
abundance: NA
d_gene: NA

CDR3nt: TGTGCCAGCAGCAACTCGCCCTCTGGGACAGGGCGGGATGGCTACACCTTC
CDR3aa: CASSNSPSGTGRDGYTF
j_gene: TRBJ1-2
v_gene: TRBV7-8
abundance: NA
d_gene: TRBD1

CDR3nt: TGTGCCAGCAGCTTAGGAAATATGGCCCCCGGGAATGAGCAGTTCTTC
CDR3aa: CASSLGNMAPGNEQFF
j_gene: TRBJ2-1
v_gene: TRBV7-9
abundance: once
d_gene: NA

CDR3nt: TGTGCCAGCAGCACAGGGGCGACTAGCGGAGCTTACAATGAGCAGTTCTTC
CDR3aa: CASSTGATSGAYNEQFF
j_gene: TRBJ2-1
v_gene: TRBV11-3
abundance: NA
d_gene: TRBD2

CDR3nt: TGTGCCAGTGGCACCGGCGGGACCTCCACCAACACCGGGGAGCTGTTTTTT
CDR3aa: CASGTGGTSTNTGELFF
j_gene: TRBJ2-2
v_gene: TRBV7-2
abundance: NA
d_gene: NA

CDR3nt: TGTGCCAGCAGTGAGATGGGCGTTACTGAAGCTTTCTTT
CDR3aa: CASSEMGVTEAFF
j_gene: TRBJ1-1
v_gene: TRBV6-1
abundance: NA
d_gene: NA

CDR3nt: TGCGCCAGCAGCGCCGGGGGACCTAACAATGAGCAGTTCTTC
CDR3aa: CASSAGGPNNEQFF
j_gene: TRBJ2-1
v_gene: TRBV5-1
abundance: few
d_gene: NA

CDR3nt: TGTGCCAGTAGTATAGCCCTCCAGGGGGCATCCTACGAGCAGTACTTC
CDR3aa: CASSIALQGASYEQYF
j_gene: TRBJ2-7
v_gene: TRBV19
abundance: NA
d_gene: TRBD1

CDR3nt: TGTGCCAGCAGCCGACAGGGCTTTAACACTGAAGCTTTCTTT
CDR3aa: CASSRQGFNTEAFF
j_gene: TRBJ1-1
v_gene: TRBV7-9
abundance: NA
d_gene: TRBD1

CDR3nt: TGTGCCAGCAGCAAAAGGGCTAGCGGGGGGCTACAGCAGTTCTTC
CDR3aa: CASSKRASGGLQQFF
j_gene: TRBJ2-1
v_gene: TRBV21-1
abundance: NA
d_gene: NA

CDR3nt: TGTGCTAGTGTCCTGCATCCCCGCGGGGACTATGGCTACACCTTC
CDR3aa: CASVLHPRGDYGYTF
j_gene: TRBJ1-2
v_gene: TRBV12-5
abundance: NA
d_gene: NA

CDR3nt: TGTGCCAGCAGTCAGGACAGGATTGGCAATCAGCCCCAGCATTTT
CDR3aa: CASSQDRIGNQPQHF
j_gene: TRBJ1-5
v_gene: TRBV6-6
abundance: once
d_gene: TRBD1

CDR3nt: TGTGCCAGCTCACCCGGACTAGCGGGGGGACCGTACAATGAGCAGTTCTTC
CDR3aa: CASSPGLAGGPYNEQFF
j_gene: TRBJ2-1
v_gene: TRBV18
abundance: NA
d_gene: TRBD2

CDR3nt: TGCGCCAGCAGCCAAGAAGGCAGGGGGGTCGGCGAGCAGTACTTC
CDR3aa: CASSQEGRGVGEQYF
j_gene: TRBJ2-7
v_gene: TRBV4-1
abundance: few
d_gene: NA

CDR3nt: TGCGCCAGCAGCCAAGAGGGGGGGGCCGGCGGGGAGCTGTTTTTT
CDR3aa: CASSQEGGAGGELFF
j_gene: TRBJ2-2
v_gene: TRBV4-1
abundance: NA
d_gene: NA

CDR3nt: TGTGCCAGCAGCCAAGGGGACAGGGGAAAGCCCCAGCATTTT
CDR3aa: CASSQGDRGKPQHF
j_gene: TRBJ1-5
v_gene: TRBV3-1/TRBV3-2
abundance: once
d_gene: TRBD1

CDR3nt: TGCAGCGCTTCAACTAGCGGGGGATCAACAGATACGCAGTATTTT
CDR3aa: CSASTSGGSTDTQYF
j_gene: TRBJ2-3
v_gene: TRBV29-1
abundance: NA
d_gene: TRBD2

CDR3nt: TGTGCCTGGAGTAGGGACAGGGAGAGCTCTGGAAACACCATATATTTT
CDR3aa: CAWSRDRESSGNTIYF
j_gene: TRBJ1-3
v_gene: TRBV30
abundance: once
d_gene: TRBD1

CDR3nt: TGTGCCAGCAGTGTACAGGGGGCGAACACTGAAGCTTTCTTT
CDR3aa: CASSVQGANTEAFF
j_gene: TRBJ1-1
v_gene: TRBV2
abundance: few
d_gene: TRBD1

CDR3nt: TGTGCCAGCAGCCAAAAGGCGGGGGGGTCTTACGAGCAGTACTTC
CDR3aa: CASSQKAGGSYEQYF
j_gene: TRBJ2-7
v_gene: TRBV4-2
abundance: NA
d_gene: TRBD2

CDR3nt: TGTGCCAGCTCACCAGGCGGGGGCAGATATAGCAATCAGCCCCAGCATTTT
CDR3aa: CASSPGGGRYSNQPQHF
j_gene: TRBJ1-5
v_gene: TRBV19
abundance: NA
d_gene: NA

CDR3nt: TGTGCCAGCAGTGATAGTATGTCGGACTGGCGGGGGGAGACCCAGTACTTC
CDR3aa: CASSDSMSDWRGETQYF
j_gene: TRBJ2-5
v_gene: TRBV25-1
abundance: NA
d_gene: TRBD2

CDR3nt: TGCAGCGTTAGCACCGGGACAGGGGGATCGTTTTCTGAAGCTTTCTTT
CDR3aa: CSVSTGTGGSFSEAFF
j_gene: TRBJ1-1
v_gene: TRBV29-1
abundance: NA
d_gene: TRBD1

CDR3nt: TGTGCCATCAGGGACGGGGGCACAGATACGCAGTATTTT
CDR3aa: CAIRDGGTDTQYF
j_gene: TRBJ2-3
v_gene: TRBV10-3
abundance: NA
d_gene: NA

CDR3nt: TGTGCCAGCAGTTCAAACACCGGGGAGCTGTTTTTT
CDR3aa: CASSSNTGELFF
j_gene: TRBJ2-2
v_gene: TRBV27
abundance: NA
d_gene: NA